This is a list of T cell receptor beta chains from one sample in a study of regulatory T cells in long-lasting Graves disease. TCRdb ran MiXCR on the multiplex PCR reads and lists one entry per CDR3 protein. The repertoire holds 300,000 to 450,000 distinct CDR3 sequences, with less than 20% as singletons. The input for sequencing was peripheral blood mononuclear cells (PBMCs), taken at new diagnosis, from a patient treated with antithyroid drugs. These receptors all stem from a female donor with Graves disease. Each CDR3 is given with its conserved first and last residue. The D gene is left open where the match is weak. Size is stated for part of the rows, as once, few or many counts, or as a class when the clone is expanded.

clone_size | j_call | cdr3_length | v_call | d_call | cdr3_nt | cdr3_aa
many | TRBJ1-4 | 13 | TRBV12-3/TRBV12-4 | NA | TGTGCCAGCACCTCTGGATGGAGTGAAAAACTGTTTTTT | CASTSGWSEKLFF
NA | TRBJ2-1 | 13 | TRBV9 | NA | TGTGCCAGCAGCGTAGAGGGGGGGGATGAGCAGTTCTTC | CASSVEGGDEQFF
few | TRBJ1-3 | 16 | TRBV9 | NA | TGTGCCAGCAGCGGCTCCGGGAGGGGCTCCGGAAACACCATATATTTT | CASSGSGRGSGNTIYF
NA | TRBJ2-6 | 17 | TRBV3-1 | NA | TGTGCCAGCAGCCAAGATCGTAGGGGACCTGGGGCCAACGTCCTGACTTTC | CASSQDRRGPGANVLTF
few | TRBJ1-3 | 11 | TRBV24-1 | NA | TGTGCCACCAGACCCGGGGACACCATATATTTT | CATRPGDTIYF
many | TRBJ2-6 | 18 | TRBV6-2/TRBV6-3 | TRBD1 | TGTGCCAGCAGTTACTCCGGGACAGGGTCCCCTGGGGCCAACGTCCTGACTTTC | CASSYSGTGSPGANVLTF
few | TRBJ2-7 | 15 | TRBV6-1 | TRBD1 | TGTGCCAGCAGACTAGGACAGGGGGCCTCCTACGAGCAGTACTTC | CASRLGQGASYEQYF
many | TRBJ2-7 | 13 | TRBV28 | TRBD1 | TGTGCCAGCGCAAACAGGGGCAACTACGAGCAGTACTTC | CASANRGNYEQYF
many | TRBJ2-5 | 18 | TRBV19 | TRBD2 | TGTGCCAGTAGTATAACGGCGGGACTAGCGGGAGGGGAAGAGACCCAGTACTTC | CASSITAGLAGGEETQYF
many | TRBJ1-4 | 14 | TRBV5-1 | TRBD1 | TGCGCCAGCAGCTTCGACAGGGGGCAAGAAAAACTGTTTTTT | CASSFDRGQEKLFF
many | TRBJ2-3 | 14 | TRBV18 | NA | TGTGCCAGCTCACCCCTGAGGGGCACAGATACGCAGTATTTT | CASSPLRGTDTQYF
many | TRBJ1-6 | 14 | TRBV20-1 | TRBD1 | TGCAGTGCTGGGGACTCAGGGGGCGATTCACCCCTCCACTTT | CSAGDSGGDSPLHF
many | TRBJ2-7 | 14 | TRBV2 | NA | TGTGCCATCTCGGGGCTCTTGAGCTCCTACGAGCAGTACTTC | CAISGLLSSYEQYF
many | TRBJ2-7 | 15 | TRBV12-5 | TRBD1 | TGTGCTAGTGGTTTGCCCCAGGGACAGCACTACGAGCAGTACTTC | CASGLPQGQHYEQYF
many | TRBJ2-3 | 16 | TRBV5-1 | NA | TGCGCCAGCAGCCCTGAGACAGGTACCAACACAGATACGCAGTATTTT | CASSPETGTNTDTQYF
many | TRBJ2-7 | 14 | TRBV5-6 | TRBD1 | TGTGCCAGCAGCATGTCCGACAGGGACTACGAGCAGTACTTC | CASSMSDRDYEQYF
many | TRBJ1-1 | 14 | TRBV19 | NA | TGTGCCAGTAGTATCGGCAGTCGAGGGACTGAAGCTTTCTTT | CASSIGSRGTEAFF
few | TRBJ2-3 | 17 | TRBV6-2/TRBV6-3 | NA | TGTGCCAGCACACCTGCCAAGCCAGTCCCCGCAGGAGATACGCAGTATTTT | CASTPAKPVPAGDTQYF
many | TRBJ1-1 | 14 | TRBV3-1 | NA | TGTGCCAGCAGCCAAGATGCAACGAGCACTGAAGCTTTCTTT | CASSQDATSTEAFF
NA | TRBJ2-3 | 14 | TRBV4-1 | NA | TGTGCCAGCAGCCCCCCGGGGTTCACAGATACGCAGTATTTT | CASSPPGFTDTQYF
many | TRBJ1-1 | 14 | TRBV12-5 | NA | TGTGCTAGTGGTTCGGGCGAGTTGAACACTGAAGCTTTCTTT | CASGSGELNTEAFF
many | TRBJ2-3 | 13 | TRBV11-2 | NA | TGTGCCAGCACTCGTGGGGTCACAGATACGCAGTATTTT | CASTRGVTDTQYF
many | TRBJ2-7 | 14 | TRBV12-3/TRBV12-4 | TRBD1 | TGTGCCAGCACCACCCGGGACAGGTACTACGAGCAGTACTTC | CASTTRDRYYEQYF
NA | TRBJ1-2 | 13 | TRBV11-1 | TRBD1 | TGTGCCAGCAGCGGACAGGGGGATCGTGGCTACACCTTC | CASSGQGDRGYTF
few | TRBJ2-1 | 16 | TRBV5-1 | TRBD2 | TGCGCCAGCGCACCTCCGGGACTAGCGGGAGTGGTTCGGCGGTTCTTC | CASAPPGLAGVVRRFF
many | TRBJ2-1 | 12 | TRBV7-2 | TRBD2 | TGTGCCAGCAGCTGGGGGGGCAATGAGCAGTTCTTC | CASSWGGNEQFF
many | TRBJ1-1 | 13 | TRBV6-5 | NA | TGTGCCAGCAGTTACTTTAGGGGTACTGAAGCTTTCTTT | CASSYFRGTEAFF
many | TRBJ1-2 | 13 | TRBV20-1 | NA | TGCAGTGCCCCCGCCCCAAATAACTATGGCTACACCTTC | CSAPAPNNYGYTF
NA | TRBJ2-3 | 16 | TRBV11-1 | NA | TGTGCCAGCAGCCCAGGGCGGCGGATAGCCACAGATACGCAGTATTTT | CASSPGRRIATDTQYF
many | TRBJ2-1 | 17 | TRBV27 | TRBD2 | TGTGCCAGCAGTTCCTCATGGGTAGCGGGAGCGCTGGATGAGCAGTTCTTC | CASSSSWVAGALDEQFF
many | TRBJ1-1 | 12 | TRBV20-1 | NA | TGCAGTGCTGGGAGGGTTTCGGCTGAAGCTTTCTTT | CSAGRVSAEAFF
many | TRBJ1-4 | 17 | TRBV20-1 | NA | TGCAGTGCTACCCTGTGGGGCCGCAGACCAACTAATGAAAAACTGTTTTTT | CSATLWGRRPTNEKLFF
many | TRBJ1-1 | 15 | TRBV7-2 | NA | TGTGCCAGCAGCGCCCCGACGGGGTTGAACACTGAAGCTTTCTTT | CASSAPTGLNTEAFF
NA | TRBJ2-7 | 13 | TRBV18 | NA | TGTGCCAGCTCACCCTTGGACCCCTACGAGCAGTACTTC | CASSPLDPYEQYF
few | TRBJ1-1 | 12 | TRBV6-9 | NA | TGTGCCAGCAGTTACTCCCATGTTGAAGCTTTCTTT | CASSYSHVEAFF
many | TRBJ2-5 | 16 | TRBV24-1 | TRBD1 | TGTGCCACCAGTGATTTGCCGGGACAGGGGGCGGAGACCCAGTACTTC | CATSDLPGQGAETQYF
few | TRBJ1-1 | 15 | TRBV7-8 | NA | TGTGCCAGCAGCCCGGGACGGACGCCTAACACTGAAGCTTTCTTT | CASSPGRTPNTEAFF